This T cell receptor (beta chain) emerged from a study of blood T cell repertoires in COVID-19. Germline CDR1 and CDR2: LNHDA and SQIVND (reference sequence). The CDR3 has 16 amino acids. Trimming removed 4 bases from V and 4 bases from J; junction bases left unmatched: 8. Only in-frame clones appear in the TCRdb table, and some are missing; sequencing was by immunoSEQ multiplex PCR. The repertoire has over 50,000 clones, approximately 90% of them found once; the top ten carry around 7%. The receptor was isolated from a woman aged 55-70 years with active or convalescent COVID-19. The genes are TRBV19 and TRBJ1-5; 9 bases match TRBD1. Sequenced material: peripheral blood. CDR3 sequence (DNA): TGTGCCAGTAGTAAGGGGACAGGGAAGGGAAATCAGCCCCAGCATTTT. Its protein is CASSKGTGKGNQPQHF. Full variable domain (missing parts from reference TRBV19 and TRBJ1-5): DGGITQSPKYLFRKEGQNVTLSCEQNLNHDAMYWYRQDPGQGLRLIYYSQIVNDFQKGDIAEGYSVSREKKESFPLTVTSAQKNPTAFYLCASSKGTGKGNQPQHFGDGTRLSIL.